The rows below give T cell receptor beta chains drawn from one sample of a study of cytomegalovirus exposure and HLA in healthy donors. The repertoire was sequenced with immunoSEQ multiplex PCR; TCRdb's copy has only in-frame clones and lacks some. This sample yields about 130,000 clones, of which 75% to 90% are seen a single time; 6% to 8% belongs to the top ten. The sample taken for sequencing was PBMCs. The receptors were sampled from a young woman in good health and CMV-seropositive. Each CDR3 is given with its conserved first and last residue. D genes are given only for firm matches. Some rows have no size entry. The others give once, few or many, or a class for an expanded clone.

.	.	TRBV28	TRBJ1-5	15	TGTGCCAGCAGTAAAGTCCAGGGTGGGAATCAGCCCCAGCATTTT	CASSKVQGGNQPQHF
TRBD1	.	TRBV2	TRBJ2-5	15	TGTGCCAGCAGTCTGGACAGGGAAGGGGGAGAGACCCAGTACTTC	CASSLDREGGETQYF
TRBD2	.	TRBV5-1	TRBJ2-5	16	TGCGCCAGCAGTCTTACCTCAGCGGGAGGGCAAGAGACCCAGTACTTC	CASSLTSAGGQETQYF
.	.	TRBV2	TRBJ1-1	14	TGTGCCAGCAGTGTGGTAGGGGCGCGGACTGAAGCTTTCTTT	CASSVVGARTEAFF
.	.	TRBV6-5	TRBJ2-7	14	TGTGCCAGCAGGCCCCGACTAGTTTTCTACGAGCAGTACTTC	CASRPRLVFYEQYF
.	.	TRBV10-3	TRBJ2-1	15	TGTGCCATCAGTGAGCCGACTACGCGTGGAGTTGAGCAGTTCTTC	CAISEPTTRGVEQFF
.	.	TRBV11-2	TRBJ2-7	15	TGTGCCAGCAGCCCAGGCCGGGACAACTCCTACGAGCAGTACTTC	CASSPGRDNSYEQYF
TRBD1	.	TRBV7-6	TRBJ1-2	14	TGTGCCAGCAGCCCAGGGACAGGGGCTGATGGCTACACCTTC	CASSPGTGADGYTF
TRBD1	.	TRBV10-3	TRBJ1-6	14	TGTGCCATCTCCCCAGGACAGGGGGCTTCACCCCTCCACTTT	CAISPGQGASPLHF
.	.	TRBV6-4	TRBJ2-3	15	TGTGCCAGCCGTAGCCTAGCAGGCGGCACAGATACGCAGTATTTT	CASRSLAGGTDTQYF
.	.	TRBV4-1	TRBJ1-5	14	TGCGCCAGCAGCCCTGGGGACTTTCGCCAGCCCCAGCATTTT	CASSPGDFRQPQHF
TRBD1	.	TRBV4-2	TRBJ2-1	14	TGTGCCAGCAGCCAGGACAGGGGGGGGAGAGAGCAGTTCTTC	CASSQDRGGREQFF
TRBD2	once	TRBV5-1	TRBJ2-2	15	TGCGCCAGCGGTCCGGGACTAGCGGGATCCGGGGAGCTGTTTTTT	CASGPGLAGSGELFF
.	.	TRBV9	TRBJ2-3	15	TGTGCCAGCAGCGATAGCGGCTACTTCACAGATACGCAGTATTTT	CASSDSGYFTDTQYF
.	.	TRBV9	TRBJ1-3	17	TGTGCCAGCAGCCCCCGAAGGGACGGGAGCTCTGGAAACACCATATATTTT	CASSPRRDGSSGNTIYF
.	.	TRBV18	TRBJ2-7	13	TGTGCCAGCTCACCCCAAGGGTCGGGAGAGCAGTACTTC	CASSPQGSGEQYF
.	once	TRBV7-9	TRBJ1-5	11	TGTGCCACCCCTGAGGTGTGGCCCCAGCATTTT	CATPEVWPQHF
TRBD1	.	TRBV5-6	TRBJ2-7	14	TGTGCCAGCAGCTACCTGGGACAGGGTGGAGAGCAGTACTTC	CASSYLGQGGEQYF